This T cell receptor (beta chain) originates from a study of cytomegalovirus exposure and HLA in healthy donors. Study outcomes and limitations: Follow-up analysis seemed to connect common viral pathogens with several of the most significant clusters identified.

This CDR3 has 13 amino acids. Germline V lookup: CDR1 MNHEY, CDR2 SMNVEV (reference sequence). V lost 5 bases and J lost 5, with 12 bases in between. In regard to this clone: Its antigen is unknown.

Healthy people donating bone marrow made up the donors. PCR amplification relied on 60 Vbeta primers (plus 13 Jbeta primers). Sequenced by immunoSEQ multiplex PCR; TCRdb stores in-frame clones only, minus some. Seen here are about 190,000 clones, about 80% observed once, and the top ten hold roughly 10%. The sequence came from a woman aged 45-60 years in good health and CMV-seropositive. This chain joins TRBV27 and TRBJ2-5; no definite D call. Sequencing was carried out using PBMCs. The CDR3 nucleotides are TGTGCCAGCAGTCCTTCGACTTGGGAGACCCAGTACTTC. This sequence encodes CASSPSTWETQYF.